A single T cell receptor beta chain is shown here with its context. This sample was included in a study of CD8 T cells in Susac syndrome. With random hexamers, about 0.45 to 1 ug RNA was reverse transcribed. One entry per CDR3 protein results from TCRdb running MiXCR on the immunoSEQ multiplex PCR reads. The table lists around 130,000 distinct CDR3 sequences, around 90% of them singletons. The source of this sequence is a human donor with multiple sclerosis. The sequencing input was CD8+ T cells from PBMCs.

CDR3 in amino acids: CASSVGENEQFF. The CDR3 DNA follows: TGTGCCAGCAGCGTAGGAGAAAATGAGCAGTTCTTC. This rearrangement joins TRBV9 to TRBJ2-1; no firm D call. The CDR3 contains 12 residues. Germline values: CDR1 SGDLS, CDR2 YYNGEE. Trimming removed 0 bases from V and 7 bases from J, with 5 bases in between. Drawing the rest from reference TRBV9 and TRBJ2-1, the complete variable domain is DSGVTQTPKHLITATGQRVTLRCSPRSGDLSVYWYQQSLDQGLQFLIQYYNGEERAKGNILERFSAQQFPDLHSELNLSSLELGDSALYFCASSVGENEQFFGPGTRLTVL.